The present T cell receptor beta chain was sequenced within a study of cytomegalovirus exposure and HLA in healthy donors. Germline assignment: CDR1 LGHNA and CDR2 YNFKEQ. V dropped 3 bases and J dropped 5; count of bases not matched to a gene: 8. The CDR3 runs to 16 residues. Amplification used 60 Vbeta primers and 13 Jbeta primers. Method: immunoSEQ multiplex PCR; TCRdb's copy keeps in-frame clones and lacks some. The sample consists of more than 80,000 clones, approximately 86% of them appearing once. What was sequenced was PBMCs. J is TRBJ2-2 and V is TRBV4-2; TRBD1 agrees at 8 bases. This sequence originates from a man aged 30 to 39 in good health and CMV-seropositive. The CDR3 loop reads CASSQDRAGWTGELFF. In DNA, the CDR3 is TGTGCCAGCAGCCAGGACAGGGCAGGTTGGACCGGGGAGCTGTTTTTT.